One and the same sample provided the 27 T cell receptor beta chains below, sequenced in a study of CD8+CD57+ T cells in acquired aplastic anemia. Genomic DNA was employed as the template in profiling TCR beta VDJ and CDR3. TCRdb used MiXCR to reprocess the reads, holding one entry per CDR3 protein. The sample consists of roughly 180,000 distinct CDR3 sequences, 64% of them appearing once. Sample: sorted CD4+, CD8+, or CD8+CD57+ T cells (not recorded which) from PBMCs. The source is a human donor with severe aplastic anemia or a healthy control (not recorded which).

This clonotype was recorded at least ten times. CDR3 nucleotides: TGTGCCACCGGACAGCGGGGAGAGACCCAGTACTTC. Translated, it gives CATGQRGETQYF. The genes are TRBV15 and TRBJ2-5; possibly TRBD2 for D (7 bases). Germline V gene lookup returns CDR1 LNHNV and CDR2 YYDKDF (reference sequence). Deletions cut 8 bases from V and 4 bases from J, with 11 bases between. This CDR3 spans 12 amino acids. The variable domain in full, with the rest retrieved from reference TRBV15 and TRBJ2-5, is DAMVIQNPRYQVTQFGKPVTLSCSQTLNHNVMYWYQQKSSQAPKLLFHYYDKDFNNEADTPDNFQSRRPNTSFCFLDIRSPGLGDTAMYLCATGQRGETQYFGPGTRLLVL.

Ten or more counts support this clonotype. V usage is TRBV6-1 and J usage is TRBJ2-3; 7 bases agree with TRBD2. The V and J ends lost 4 bases and 0 bases, in that order; junction bases with no gene match: 16. Germline V gene lookup returns CDR1 MNHNS and CDR2 SASEGT. The CDR3 has 19 amino acids. The CDR3 reads CASSGLDTTSEISTDTQYF. CDR3 bases: TGTGCCAGCAGTGGCCTTGACACCACTAGCGAGATAAGCACAGATACGCAGTATTTT.

The chain recombines TRBV29-1 with TRBJ1-1; the D gene is possibly TRBD1 (6 bases). The germline V gene has CDR1 SQVTM and CDR2 ANQGSEA. V shed 4 bases and J shed 6 bases, with 9 bases lying between them. The CDR3 totals 11 residues. CDR3: CSVGGAAEAFF. DNA for the CDR3: TGCAGCGTTGGGGGGGCAGCTGAAGCTTTCTTT.

In nucleotides, the CDR3 is TGTGCCAGCAGCTTGATGAGCGGGGGCACCTACGAGCAGTACTTC. Residues: CASSLMSGGTYEQYF. The genes are TRBV5-6 and TRBJ2-7; TRBD2 matches at 8 bases. V was pared by 1 base and J by 2 bases, with 5 bases of the junction left unmatched. The CDR3 contains 15 residues. Looked up from germline, CDR1 is SGHDT and CDR2 is YYEEEE.

The sample holds a few counts of this clonotype. The rearrangement uses TRBV2 and TRBJ2-3; TRBD1 is a possible D gene (6 bases). Trimming removed 6 bases from V and 4 bases from J, with 11 bases in between. CDR1 SNHLY and CDR2 FYNNEI come from the germline V gene. The CDR3 loop spans 13 amino acids. CDR3 sequence reads: CASSAGDADTQYF. CDR3 in DNA: TGTGCCAGCAGCGCAGGGGACGCAGATACGCAGTATTTT.

This rearrangement joins TRBV5-1 to TRBJ2-7, with 11 bases lining up with TRBD2. This CDR3 has 14 residues. The V segment lost 6 bases and the J segment 5 bases; nucleotides outside the gene matches: 7. Germline V gene sequence: CDR1 SGHRS, CDR2 YFSETQ. For the CDR3, the DNA is TGCGCCAGCACCCAAACTAGCGGGAGTAACGAGCAGTACTTC. It encodes CASTQTSGSNEQYF.

J is TRBJ2-7 and V is TRBV7-9; tentative D call: TRBD1 (6 bases). CDR3 length equals 16 residues. The V gene's germline CDR1 is SEHNR and CDR2 FQNEAQ (reference sequence). Trimming removed 3 bases from V and 6 bases from J, with 21 bases in between. CDR3 in amino acids: CASSFQGSTSPGEQYF. As DNA, the CDR3 is TGTGCCAGCAGCTTCCAGGGGTCTACATCTCCTGGCGAGCAGTACTTC.

V gene TRBV29-1 combines with J gene TRBJ1-1; D remains unclear. The CDR3 length is 13 residues. V lost 4 bases to trimming and J lost 11 bases, with 20 bases between them. CDR1 is SQVTM, CDR2 ANQGSEA, per germline. CDR3 sequence: CSVVPQRIPEAFF. The CDR3 DNA reads as TGCAGCGTTGTTCCGCAGAGAATACCGGAGGCTTTCTTT. Filled out from reference TRBV29-1 and TRBJ1-1, the complete variable domain reads SAVISQKPSRDICQRGTSLTIQCQVDSQVTMMFWYRQQPGQSLTLIATANQGSEATYESGFVIDKFPISRPNLTFSTLTVSNMSPEDSSIYLCSVVPQRIPEAFFGQGTRLTVV.

This chain links TRBV12-3 or TRBV12-4 with TRBJ2-7; perhaps TRBD1 as D (5 bases). The CDR3 is 15 residues long. Deletions cut 3 bases from V and 1 base from J, with 13 bases between. The chain's CDR3 is CASSFGAADSYEQYF. In nucleotides, the CDR3 is TGTGCCAGCAGTTTTGGGGCAGCCGATTCCTACGAGCAGTACTTC.

The chain uses TRBV7-3 and TRBJ1-2, with 7 bases fitting TRBD1. CDR1 and CDR2 from the germline V gene are SGHTA and FQGTGA. The CDR3 spans 13 residues. Trimming cost V 4 bases and J 10 bases; bases outside gene matches: 9. As DNA, the CDR3 is TGTGCCAGCAGCTCGCGGACAGGTTTCGACTACACCTTC. Translating it yields CASSSRTGFDYTF.

The rearrangement joins TRBV20-1 to TRBJ2-5; D is perhaps TRBD1 (6 bases). This CDR3 is built from 15 residues. CDR1 is DFQATT, CDR2 SNEGSKA, per germline (reference sequence). V shed 0 bases and J shed 5 bases, with 16 bases lying between them. The DNA of the CDR3 is TGCAGTGCTAGAGATTATCGACAGGTGGGGGAGACCCAGTACTTC. Its translation: CSARDYRQVGETQYF.

On this clonotype itself: The junction shows a germline mismatch at one end, possibly a read error. The V and J genes are TRBV20-1 and TRBJ2-3; 12 nucleotides agree with TRBD2. This CDR3 region has 16 residues. Germline CDR1 reads DFQATT; CDR2 reads SNEGSKA (reference sequence). The CDR3 loop reads CSAPGLAGGMADTQYF. In nucleotides, the CDR3 is TGCAGTGCGCCGGGGCTAGCGGGGGGGATGGCAGACACGCAGTATTTT.

This clonotype was found many times. The rearrangement links TRBV28 to TRBJ1-1; D remains unclear. The CDR3 is 14 amino acids. V gave up 4 bases and J gave up 4 bases, with 13 bases separating them. CDR1 is MDHEN, CDR2 SYDVKM, per germline. CDR3 in amino acids: CASSYQRAGTEAFF. The CDR3 DNA reads as TGTGCCAGCAGTTACCAGCGGGCAGGCACTGAAGCTTTCTTT. Supplemented by reference TRBV28 and TRBJ1-1, the full variable domain reads DVKVTQSSRYLVKRTGEKVFLECVQDMDHENMFWYRQDPGLGLRLIYFSYDVKMKEKGDIPEGYSVSREKKERFSLILESASTNQTSMYLCASSYQRAGTEAFFGQGTRLTVV.

The chain couples TRBV5-6 to TRBJ1-2; 8 positions match TRBD1. Germline V gene lookup returns CDR1 SGHDT and CDR2 YYEEEE. CDR3 size: 19 residues. Trimming took 4 bases from V and 3 from J; bases not matched to a gene: 20. The CDR3 reads CASSLWGTGWTGKDYGYTF. The CDR3 coding sequence is TGTGCCAGCAGCCTGTGGGGGACGGGGTGGACAGGGAAGGACTATGGCTACACCTTC.

In its sample, this clonotype was seen a few times. Written as DNA, the CDR3 is TGTGCCAGCAGCTTAAATTTCAATCAGCCCCAGCATTTT. Its translation: CASSLNFNQPQHF. The chain uses TRBV7-2 and TRBJ1-5; D uncertain. The germline gives CDR1 SGHTA, CDR2 FQGNSA. This CDR3 is 13 amino acids long. Trimming stripped 2 bases from V and 3 bases from J, with 5 bases between.

For this clonotype: This may stem from a read error, because a much larger clone lies one nucleotide away. The chain couples TRBV27 to TRBJ1-6, with TRBD1 matching 7 bases. Per germline, CDR1 MNHEY and CDR2 SMNVEV (reference sequence). Trimming cost V 4 bases and J 7 bases; bases outside gene matches: 7. This CDR3 comprises 15 residues. The CDR3 DNA follows: TGTGCCAGCAGTTCATTCAGGGGGAGCAATTCACCCCTCCACTTT. It specifies CASSSFRGSNSPLHF.

The J gene is TRBJ2-5, the V gene TRBV7-9, with D tentatively TRBD2 (5 bases). This CDR3 contains 14 residues. The V end was cut by 1 base, the J end by 5 bases, with 11 bases between. The germline V gene has CDR1 SEHNR and CDR2 FQNEAQ (reference sequence). CDR3 DNA: TGTGCCAGCAGCTTAGTAGGAGGCCCGGAGACCCAGTACTTC. Translating gives CASSLVGGPETQYF.

The gene calls are TRBV25-1 and TRBJ2-2, with D tentatively TRBD1 (6 bases). The CDR3 contains 14 residues. Germline V gives CDR1 MGHDK, CDR2 SYGVNS. V shed 6 bases and J shed 1 base, with 9 bases lying between them. The CDR3 nucleotides read TGTGCCAGCAGCGAGGACAGGAACACCGGGGAGCTGTTTTTT. This sequence encodes CASSEDRNTGELFF. Combining the CDR3 with reference TRBV25-1 and TRBJ2-2 gives the whole variable domain EADIYQTPRYLVIGTGKKITLECSQTMGHDKMYWYQQDPGMELHLIHYSYGVNSTEKGDLSSESTVSRIRTEHFPLTLESARPSHTSQYLCASSEDRNTGELFFGEGSRLTVL.

There are many counts of this clonotype. The rearrangement joins TRBV19 to TRBJ1-2, with D maybe TRBD1 (5 bases). From germline, CDR1 is LNHDA and CDR2 SQIVND (reference sequence). Deletions cut 7 bases from V and 8 bases from J, with 23 bases between. There are 15 residues in the CDR3. The CDR3 DNA follows: TGTGCCAGTACCTCATCGGGAGGGGCGAGGAACGGCTACACCTTC. Protein product: CASTSSGGARNGYTF.

The CDR3 sequence: CASSDGTSGYTGELFF. In nucleotides, the CDR3 is TGTGCCAGCAGTGACGGGACTAGCGGGTACACCGGGGAGCTGTTTTTT. The rearrangement joins TRBV2 to TRBJ2-2, with TRBD2 matching 12 bases. Germline values: CDR1 SNHLY, CDR2 FYNNEI. V was pared by 3 bases and J by 3 bases, with 2 bases of the junction left unmatched. The CDR3 covers 16 residues. The variable domain in full, with the rest retrieved from reference TRBV2 and TRBJ2-2, is EPEVTQTPSHQVTQMGQEVILRCVPISNHLYFYWYRQILGQKVEFLVSFYNNEISEKSEIFDDQFSVERPDGSNFTLKIRSTKLEDSAMYFCASSDGTSGYTGELFFGEGSRLTVL.

This clonotype was detected many times. This chain links TRBV10-3 with TRBJ1-1; 7 bases match TRBD1. The CDR3 extends over 16 amino acids. The V gene end was trimmed by 0 bases and the J gene end by 7 bases; junction bases not matched to a gene: 11. Germline V gives CDR1 ENHRY, CDR2 SYGVKD. DNA of the CDR3: TGTGCCATCAGTGAGTCGGACAGGCTTGGGGGACTTGAAGCTTTCTTT. Its translation: CAISESDRLGGLEAFF.

The V and J genes are TRBV9 and TRBJ1-1; weak D call: TRBD1 (5 bases). The germline V gene has CDR1 SGDLS and CDR2 YYNGEE. The ends were cut back, 0 bases at V and 7 bases at J, with 13 bases in the middle. CDR3 length: 14 residues. The CDR3 protein is CASSVDGGWGEAFF. The CDR3 coding sequence is TGTGCCAGCAGCGTAGATGGGGGGTGGGGTGAAGCTTTCTTT.

The chain employs TRBV19 and TRBJ2-7, with TRBD2 as a possible D gene (6 bases). The germline CDR1 and CDR2 sequences are LNHDA and SQIVND (reference sequence). The length of the CDR3 is 15 residues. V lost 5 bases, J lost 3 bases, and 17 bases lay in between. CDR3 amino acids: CASSVWGVTYYEQYF. The CDR3 DNA reads as TGTGCCAGTAGTGTCTGGGGGGTTACTTACTACGAGCAGTACTTC.

This clonotype was seen once. The chain combines TRBV24-1 with TRBJ2-7; 9 bases match TRBD1. CDR3 size: 15 residues. The ends lost 3 bases at V and 2 bases at J; junction bases unmatched: 4. Germline-derived CDR1 and CDR2 are KGHDR and SFDVKD. The CDR3 is CATSDGQGITYEQYF. DNA for the CDR3: TGTGCCACCAGTGATGGACAGGGGATTACCTACGAGCAGTACTTC.

V usage is TRBV25-1 and J usage is TRBJ2-7, with 11 bases aligning to TRBD2. The CDR3 spans 15 residues. Germline CDR1 is MGHDK and CDR2 is SYGVNS. The V and J ends lost 7 bases and 2 bases, in that order; junction bases with no gene match: 7. CDR3 in amino acids: CASITLAGGPYEQYF. The CDR3 DNA is TGTGCCAGCATTACTCTAGCGGGGGGCCCCTACGAGCAGTACTTC.

The chain carries TRBV5-1 and TRBJ1-2; tentatively, D is TRBD1 (5 bases). The CDR3 contains 13 residues. V gave up 4 bases and J gave up 8 bases, with 15 bases separating them. The germline CDR1 and CDR2 sequences are SGHRS and YFSETQ. The DNA for the CDR3 is TGCGCCAGCAGCCAATGGTCGGGGGACGGCTACACCTTC. Translating it yields CASSQWSGDGYTF.

The rearrangement uses TRBV19 and TRBJ2-5; D is unclear. Germline V gives CDR1 LNHDA, CDR2 SQIVND (reference sequence). This CDR3 has 12 residues. V was pared by 3 bases and J by 0 bases, with 2 bases between. The CDR3 region has the DNA TGTGCCAGTAGTATTCACCAAGAGACCCAGTACTTC. As protein: CASSIHQETQYF.